This T cell receptor (beta chain) was sequenced during a study of blood T cell repertoires in COVID-19. Original handling: For nucleated cells, counts were estimated from reference gene primer amplification. Using immunoSEQ multiplex PCR, the repertoire was profiled, and TCRdb retains in-frame clones only, with some absent. That table gives V, J and clone size, and the DNA gave D and trimming. Of about 280,000 clones listed, roughly 80% are singletons. Participants came from about two dozen US areas, aged about 18 to 100 years. Within 2 weeks of study entry, exposed participants had contacted a PCR-confirmed or clinician-diagnosed COVID-19 case. CDR1 MNHEY and CDR2 SMNVEV come from the germline V gene (reference sequence). The J segment lost 7 bases and the V segment lost 5 bases, leaving 11 bases of the junction unmatched. CDR3 size: 15 residues.

Sequenced: PBMCs or T cells enriched from blood (not recorded which). The TCR originated in a man aged 35-49 years who had been exposed to COVID-19. V gene TRBV27 combines with J gene TRBJ2-1; 7 nucleotides line up with TRBD1. Written as DNA, the CDR3 is TGTGCCAGCAGTCCCAGCCCCATGACAGGGAATGAGCAGTTCTTC. This encodes CASSPSPMTGNEQFF.